This T cell receptor beta chain stems from a study of PD-L1 blockade in urothelial cancer. Study background: The patients' atezolizumab therapy, 1,200 mg intravenously every 3 weeks, started at some point between 2014 and 2016. Blood was subjected to analysis at 3 weeks (second dose) and 6 weeks following treatment start. The median T cell count in blood samples was 140,000 to 150,000.

This clone turned up a few times. Germline V gives CDR1 SGDLS, CDR2 YYNGEE. The CDR3 sequence is 16 residues long. The V gene end was trimmed by 4 bases and the J gene end by 1 base; junction bases not matched to a gene: 9. The time point here: peripheral blood 6 weeks after treatment start. The table came from immunoSEQ multiplex PCR; TCRdb's copy has only in-frame clones and leaves some out. The sample shows just over 35,000 clones, 75% to 90% of them seen only once. The chain combines TRBV9 with TRBJ1-2, with 8 bases aligning to TRBD1. This receptor was identified in a man aged 35-49 years with urothelial cancer. Sequenced here: PBMCs, sampled around atezolizumab (anti-PD-L1) treatment. The CDR3 nucleotides read TGTGCCAGCAGCAGAGGACAGGGCCAAGGTAACTATGGCTACACCTTC. Translating it yields CASSRGQGQGNYGYTF.